The clone carrying this TCR beta chain has ten or more counts. Its antigen is undetermined. The sample originates from a study of T-cell reconstitution after alpha-beta-depleted transplantation in children. General study findings and limits: Recipient T cells and thymic progenitors that survived were the source of the high TCRbeta diversity seen at day 60 in some patients. The study reportedly traced alpha-beta T cells about two months after transplant to several hundred expanded graft clones. T-cell numbers and diversity one year post-transplant derived largely from freshly generated T cells.

The ends lost 2 bases at V and 7 bases at J; junction bases unmatched: 9. CDR3 length: 15 residues. CDR1 is SGDLS, CDR2 YYNGEE, per germline. Unique molecular identifiers were built into the TCRbeta library. TCRdb itself ran the PCR reads through MiXCR, one entry per CDR3 protein. The sample carries about 300,000 distinct CDR3 sequences, 6% to 10% recorded once. Sequenced material: peripheral blood, taken 360 days after TCRalphabeta/CD19-depleted stem cell transplant. The chain couples TRBV9 to TRBJ2-3; TRBD1 matches 8 bases. The sequence was collected from a female patient aged 2 to 10 who had a stem cell transplant for Fanconi anemia, so the T cells may come from the graft donor. The CDR3 reads CASSVNSPGGNTQYF. For the CDR3, the DNA is TGTGCCAGCAGCGTGAATTCCCCAGGGGGCAATACGCAGTATTTT.